This entry concerns a single T cell receptor beta chain. Original methodology: Amplification of reference gene primers was used by the study to estimate nucleated cell counts. Method: immunoSEQ multiplex PCR; TCRdb's copy keeps in-frame clones and lacks some. The DNA gave D and trimming, while V, J and clone size come from that table. The data contain some 150,000 clones, approximately 80% of them singletons. Per germline, CDR1 MNHEY and CDR2 SVGEGT. V was pared by 0 bases and J by 7 bases, with 12 bases between. The CDR3 runs 15 residues. These data originate in a study of blood T cell repertoires in COVID-19. Overall study: There were acute and convalescent COVID-19 samples, and they came from the United States, Italy and Spain. From T cells, B-cell-depleted T cells, or PBMCs came the material, which was cDNA or gDNA.

The TCR sequence derives from a woman between 35 and 50 years old with active or convalescent COVID-19. This chain uses TRBV6-2 or TRBV6-3 with TRBJ1-4; D gene unclear. Sequencing used peripheral blood. As DNA, the CDR3 is TGTGCCAGCAGTTACTCGAAGAGTATTGCTGAAAAACTGTTTTTT. Translation: CASSYSKSIAEKLFF.